The clone carrying this TCR beta chain has at least ten counts. Clinical symptoms, serum thyroxine and TRAb, thyroid ultrasound and orbital computed tomography were used for the diagnoses. There were TCR beta CDR3 regions amplified from RNA transcripts. The HTBI primer set was used in a first-round RT-PCR of the TCR CDR3. TCRdb passed the multiplex PCR reads through MiXCR, listing each CDR3 protein once. The sample shows about 500,000 distinct CDR3 sequences, over 35% of them seen only once. The data were obtained in a study of T cells in Graves' hyperthyroidism and ophthalmopathy. V lost 1 base, J lost 3 bases, and 4 bases stayed unmatched. The V gene's germline CDR1 is SGHTA and CDR2 FQGNSA. The CDR3 is made up of 15 amino acids.

The TCR originated in an adult woman with Graves' disease, either hyperthyroidism or ophthalmopathy (not recorded which). This chain joins TRBV7-2 and TRBJ1-2, with 8 nucleotides matching TRBD1. The specimen was peripheral blood or thyroid tissue (not recorded which). This chain's CDR3 is CASSLETGAHYGYTF. In DNA form, the CDR3 reads TGTGCCAGCAGCTTAGAGACAGGGGCCCACTATGGCTACACCTTC.